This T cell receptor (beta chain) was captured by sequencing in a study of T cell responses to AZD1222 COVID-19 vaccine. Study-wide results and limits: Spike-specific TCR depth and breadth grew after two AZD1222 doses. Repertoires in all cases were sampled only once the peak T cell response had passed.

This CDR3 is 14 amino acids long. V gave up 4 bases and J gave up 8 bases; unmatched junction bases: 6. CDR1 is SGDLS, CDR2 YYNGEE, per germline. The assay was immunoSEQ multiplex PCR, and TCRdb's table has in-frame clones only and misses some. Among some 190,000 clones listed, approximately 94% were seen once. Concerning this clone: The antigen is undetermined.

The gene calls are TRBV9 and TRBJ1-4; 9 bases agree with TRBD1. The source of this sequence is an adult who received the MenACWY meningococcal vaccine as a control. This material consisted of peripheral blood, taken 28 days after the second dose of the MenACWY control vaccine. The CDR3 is CASSTGQGDEKLFF. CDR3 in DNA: TGTGCCAGCAGCACGGGACAGGGAGACGAAAAACTGTTTTTT.